Included here is one T cell receptor beta chain sequence, with context. The specificity of this receptor is unknown. Qualities for individual bases were not recorded, and no much larger clone is one base off. The data are from a study of shared clonotypes between healthy human individuals (dated by TCRdb to the early 2020s). Study-wide context: A few men and two women, aged 18 to 49 years, made up the cohort. Blood TCR repertoires of about 5 healthy adults were deeply sequenced to estimate repertoire size and the extent of clonotype sharing between individuals. Each donor's leukapheresis produced roughly between about 0.9 and 9.5 billion PBMCs. Per donor, three plates each were used for CD4 naive and CD4 memory, two for CD8 naive, and one for CD8 memory. Different laboratories and diverse techniques were used to prepare libraries and sequence TCR repertoires, to increase sequencing depth and limit assay-specific biases. Paper-wide results and their limitations: The small number of donors limited the genetic and exposure-history diversity represented. Sampling was restricted to blood, and TCR repertoires in tissues likely differ from the TCR repertoires found in blood. Rarefaction of sorted-subset datasets indicated incomplete sequencing despite the large sequencing depth. Larger estimated clonotype richness was generally found for naive subsets than for memory subsets. Pairwise subsampling indicated that sequencing depth was expected to affect the degree of clonotype sharing among donors. About 4.5% of naive CD4, 3.5% of naive CD8, roughly 2.4% of memory CD4, and 0.4% of memory CD8 clonotypes were shared across four donors. Clonotypes shared by all four sorted-subset donors showed higher generation probabilities than non-shared clonotypes.

Using the deep immunoSEQ assay, multiplex PCR amplified TCR CDR3 regions from genomic DNA. Genomic DNA extracted from each cell subset was distributed evenly over all wells of several immunoSEQ 96-well plates, and each plate served as one replicate. For sorted subsets, each replicate PCR was loaded with 200 to 250 ng genomic DNA, equivalent to about 30,000 T cell genomes. The purified libraries were quantified using a Qubit 3.0 fluorometer, sized with a Bioanalyzer 2100, and then quantified again using the KAPA Library Quantification kit. Every immunoSEQ 96-well plate was sequenced on a dedicated single-read 150-cycle Illumina NextSeq 550 flow cell. Per the source publication's procedure: The immunoSEQ output contained only junctional sequences without quality scores, so filtering could not match that applied to full-length reads. Sequences were annotated with PyIR, a Python wrapper for IgBLAST v1.9, and V/J genes and CDR3 were assigned using IMGT germline references. Reads with weak V/J assignments (E-value above 1e-6), missing CDR3, stop codons, out-of-frame junctions, or ambiguous translated residues were removed. V3J clonotypes were defined as sequences sharing the same inferred V gene, J gene, and CDR3 amino acid sequence. Percentage overlap between repertoires was computed as shared unique clonotypes divided by the size of the smaller repertoire. Richness of each repertoire was evaluated using RTK rarefaction, the Chao1 estimator, and Recon v2.1 estimates of unobserved clonotypes. OLGA was used to compute generation probabilities for all TCRbeta clonotypes that the gDNA method yielded from several donors. TCRdb retrieved this table from immuneACCESS and kept in-frame rearrangements only. Not all clones are present; in checked studies, unresolved V genes account for under half, and no reason is known for the remainder. Clone size and the V and J calls come from that table; the DNA yielded D and trimming. In all, the sample holds about 2,500,000 clones, and about 92% of those were seen once. The top ten constitute roughly 0.15% of the sample.

The cysteine opens and the phenylalanine closes a CDR3 of 16 amino acids. Only the CDR3 region is kept as DNA, spanning 48 bases read in frame from base 1. The germline V gene (reference sequence) specifies SGHNT as CDR1 and YYREEE as CDR2. A distance of 14 bases separates the germline ends of V and J, which lose 3 bases and 0 bases respectively. The donors were healthy, HIV-negative adults with no recently reported acute infections or vaccinations. All donors were Caucasian adults living in Nashville, Tennessee, USA. CD4+ T cells were enriched through magnetic negative selection, after which naive cells were positively selected on CD45RA and the remaining negative fraction served as the memory subset. After blood collection by leukapheresis, PBMCs were isolated using Ficoll-Histopaque density gradient centrifugation and then cryopreserved in the vapor phase of liquid nitrogen. Purity and quantity of every magnetically sorted T cell population were checked by analytical flow cytometry. Genomic DNA was isolated from every sorted fraction and measured by UV absorbance on a Nanodrop 2000c.

Recombination linked TRBV5-4 to TRBJ2-3, with a weak D call of TRBD1 (5 bases match). The sample was naive CD4+ T cells sorted from blood. Sample cell subset or site, as interpreted from the label and publication: CD45RA+ positively selected. The sequence derives from a man in his late teens or twenties in good health. The CDR3 protein sequence reads: CASSSKGDASTDTQYF. The sequenced DNA is TGTGCCAGCAGCTCGAAAGGGGATGCTAGCACAGATACGCAGTATTTT.